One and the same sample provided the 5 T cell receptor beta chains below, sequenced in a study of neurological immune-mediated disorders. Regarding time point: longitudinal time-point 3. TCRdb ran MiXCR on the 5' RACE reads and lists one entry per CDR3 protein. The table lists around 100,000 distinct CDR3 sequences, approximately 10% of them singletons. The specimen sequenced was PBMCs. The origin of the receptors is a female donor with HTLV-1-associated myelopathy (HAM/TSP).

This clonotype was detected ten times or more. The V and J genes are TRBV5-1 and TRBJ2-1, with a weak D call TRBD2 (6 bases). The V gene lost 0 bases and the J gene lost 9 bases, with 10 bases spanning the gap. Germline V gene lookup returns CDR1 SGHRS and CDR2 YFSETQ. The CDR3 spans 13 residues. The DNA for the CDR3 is TGCGCCAGCAGCTTGGGGCGGGGTAGTGAGCAGTTCTTC. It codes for CASSLGRGSEQFF.

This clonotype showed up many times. In DNA form, the CDR3 reads TGTGCCAGCAGCTTGGGAAGATTGCGTACAGATACGCAGTATTTT. Protein sequence: CASSLGRLRTDTQYF. The chain combines TRBV5-6 with TRBJ2-3; unclear D gene. CDR1 is SGHDT, CDR2 YYEEEE, per germline. Trimming cost V 0 bases and J 3 bases, with 11 bases left between them. The CDR3 consists of 15 residues.

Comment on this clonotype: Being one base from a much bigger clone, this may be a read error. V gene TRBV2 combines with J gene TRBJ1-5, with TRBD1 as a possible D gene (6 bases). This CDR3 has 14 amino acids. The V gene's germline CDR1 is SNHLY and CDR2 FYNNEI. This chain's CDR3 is CASSERQASQTQHF. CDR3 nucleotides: TGTGCCAGCAGTGAACGACAGGCGTCTCAGACCCAGCATTTT. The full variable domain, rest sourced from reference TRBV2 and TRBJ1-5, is EPEVTQTPSHQVTQMGQEVILRCVPISNHLYFYWYRQILGQKVEFLVSFYNNEISEKSEIFDDQFSVERPDGSNFTLKIRSTKLEDSAMYFCASSERQASQTQHFGDGTRLSIL.

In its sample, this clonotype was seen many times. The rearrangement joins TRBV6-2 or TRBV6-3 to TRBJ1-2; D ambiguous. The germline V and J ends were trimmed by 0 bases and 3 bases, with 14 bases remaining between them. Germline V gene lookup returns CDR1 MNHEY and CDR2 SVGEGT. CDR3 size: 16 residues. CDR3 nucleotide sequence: TGTGCCAGCAGTTACTCCCAAAAATCTGGGGACTATGGCTACACCTTC. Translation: CASSYSQKSGDYGYTF.

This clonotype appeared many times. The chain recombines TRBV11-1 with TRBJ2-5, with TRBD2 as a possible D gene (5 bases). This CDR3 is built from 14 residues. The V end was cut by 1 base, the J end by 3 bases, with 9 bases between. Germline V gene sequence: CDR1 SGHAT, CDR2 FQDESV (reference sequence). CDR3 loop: CASSLGGRKETQYF. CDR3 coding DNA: TGTGCCAGCAGCTTAGGAGGGCGGAAAGAGACCCAGTACTTC.